This TCR beta chain derives from a study of blood T cells in healthy people across ages. A second PCR, run for roughly 6 to 11 cycles, used a sample-barcoded 5' primer plus a J-beta primer mix. MiXCR, run by TCRdb on the 5' RACE reads, gives a single entry per CDR3 protein. The sample includes some 1.4 million distinct CDR3 sequences, 35% to 45% of them seen just once. V was clipped by 6 bases and J by 5 bases, with 14 bases between them. CDR1 MNHEY and CDR2 SVGAGI come from the germline V gene. The CDR3 has 14 amino acids. This receptor was identified in a woman aged 18-29 years in good health. The sequenced sample consisted of blood. The chain has TRBV6-5 and TRBJ1-5; D is undetermined. CDR3 sequence reads: CASSPFSVDQPQHF. The CDR3 DNA follows: TGTGCCAGCAGCCCCTTCTCGGTCGATCAGCCCCAGCATTTT.